The rows below give T cell receptor beta chains drawn from one sample of a study of blood T cell repertoires in COVID-19. Assay: immunoSEQ multiplex PCR; the TCRdb copy retains only in-frame clones and omits some. The data contain roughly 73,000 clones, around 90% of them seen just once; the ten biggest clones take up roughly 1.5%. Specimen: peripheral blood. The source of these receptors is a human donor in a cohort sampled during active COVID-19. Both conserved end residues are trimmed from each CDR3. A D gene is named only where the DNA matches it firmly. Only some rows state a clone size, as once, few, many or a class for expanded clones.

D gene,clone size,V gene,CDR3 protein
.,.,TRBV18,ASSPPPPITYGYT
TRBD2,.,TRBV24-1,ATSDPTSGTRNEQF
.,.,TRBV28,ASSSPVGGGRTNEKLF
.,.,TRBV19,ASSQGSSRGYT
TRBD2,few,TRBV27,ASSLSSGMGYEQY
.,.,TRBV28,ASSLDGGSGAHEQY
TRBD1,.,TRBV27,ASSFDRGKNNSPLH
TRBD1,.,TRBV5-1,ASSLQGQTISSYNSPLH
TRBD2,once,TRBV3-1/TRBV3-2,ASRRSGNYEQY
.,few,TRBV5-1,ASSLAGDYGYT
.,.,TRBV5-4,ASSLVGGKNEKLF
.,.,TRBV19,ASSISQSNLYGYT
.,.,TRBV5-1,ASSPSSGGALGISYEQY
.,.,TRBV7-2,ASSFPEVEWGTDTQY
.,.,TRBV7-9,ASSLDRGRDEKLF
TRBD2,.,TRBV9,ASSVTLGLAGGSTSTDTQY
.,.,TRBV4-2,ASSNPTGVGTDTQY
TRBD1,.,TRBV19,ASSDQGEETQY
.,.,TRBV2,ASRERQTNYGYT
.,.,TRBV6-5,ASSSTVSTEAF
.,.,TRBV20-1,SARKGLRDD
TRBD1,.,TRBV18,ASSPPNSRTGSNEQY
TRBD1,once,TRBV10-2,ASSDRGQGRGRGTEAF
TRBD2,.,TRBV28,ASSTGTIIPYNEQF
TRBD2,.,TRBV5-1,ASSLAGAPSTDTQY
.,.,TRBV3-1/TRBV3-2,ASSQKSGSGGYT
.,.,TRBV9,ASSVEGHVGSPLH
.,.,TRBV6-5,ASSSTHTTEAF
.,.,TRBV30,AWGQGWTDTQY
.,.,TRBV7-9,ASSFGKGGNTIY
TRBD2,.,TRBV7-9,ASSFGEGSTDTQY
TRBD1,.,TRBV10-3,AISEWQGATQETQY
.,.,TRBV4-1,ASSQDLGANEKLF
TRBD2,.,TRBV5-8,ASSLILAGAEETQY
TRBD2,.,TRBV7-7,ASPAGGKTGELF
.,once,TRBV24-1,ATSVASDYT
.,.,TRBV11-2,ASSSAGKGSPLH
TRBD1,.,TRBV5-1,ASSGSGQGLGEQY
TRBD1,once,TRBV19,ASSTEGTGENIQY
.,.,TRBV27,ASSLLRERRNEQF
.,.,TRBV4-2,ASSQGGDTGELF
.,.,TRBV6-5,ASRPDSPNPDTQY
TRBD1,once,TRBV30,AWRTGGSSSYNSPLH
.,.,TRBV11-2,ASSLGQSETQY
TRBD2,.,TRBV2,ARGTSGRASDTQY